This T cell receptor beta chain was sequenced during a study of shared clonotypes between healthy human individuals. Study at large: The study used three CD4 naive, three CD4 memory, two CD8 naive and one CD8 memory plate per donor. Study-level results: It was anticipated that sequencing depth would influence how many clonotypes donors shared.

Profiled with immunoSEQ multiplex PCR; TCRdb holds only in-frame clones, not every one. The sample has 1,400,000 or so clones; 98% are singletons. The CDR3 length is 22 residues. Germline V gene data show CDR1 as KGHSH and CDR2 as LQKENI. The V end lost 0 bases, the J end lost 0 bases, and 27 bases lay between the germline ends. Concerning this clone: Its antigen is not known.

The chain links TRBV18 to TRBJ2-1; maybe TRBD1 (6 bases). The clonotype comes from a man aged 25 to 45 in good health. Sequencing was performed on naive CD4+ T cells sorted from blood. As for subset: CD45RA+ positively selected. The CDR3, as DNA: TGTGCCAGCTCACCACCCAGGTCGTTGGGGCGACCACAGGACAGCTCCTACAATGAGCAGTTCTTC. It encodes CASSPPRSLGRPQDSSYNEQFF.